Listed here is a single T cell receptor beta chain. The specificity of this receptor is unknown. No base-level quality is on record; no much larger clone is a single base apart. The record originates from a study of cytomegalovirus exposure and HLA in healthy donors (dated by TCRdb to 2017 to 2019). Study-level background: An earlier analysis of several hundred of the donors reported 276 Gb of sequence data and some 120 million unique TCR beta sequences from 150 million to 200 million T cells. A later genetic analysis used genome-wide SNP genotypes for about three fifths of the roughly 700 donors, treating that subset as a discovery cohort. All discovery cohort repertoires had been generated on a single sequencing platform. Along with the roughly 670-subject first cohort, a separate validation cohort of roughly 110 different subjects was used. An early release covering roughly 580 HLA-typed donors comprised roughly 300 gigabases of sequencing data and approximately 85 million unique TCR sequences. The genetic ancestry cluster associated with self-reported Caucasian donors included around four fifths of the roughly 360 genotyped donors. In an earlier analysis of 587 of the donors, high-throughput TCR beta sequencing was used to judge whether each TCR beta V gene segment behaved as functional or pseudogenic. Rather than using new phenotypic data, the later analysis identified candidate immune exposures from TCR beta sequences and from how often those sequences occurred across donors. Because of strong linkage in the cohort, roughly five DR-DQ haplotypes were treated as single units for association and clustering. Typing coverage varied by locus: about 620-630 donors for A, B, C, DRB1 and DQB1; under 550 for DQA1; around 570 for DPA1; more than 450 for DPB1. Donor age, sex, ethnicity and CMV serostatus were compiled together with the repertoire data. A later analysis re-examined previously published TCR beta repertoires from about 700 donors and added high-resolution HLA genotyping to investigate patterns of TCR occurrence. On average, over 200,000 unique TCR beta nucleotide sequences were sequenced per donor among 398 genotyped donors of the cohort, with roughly 19% of those sequences being non-productive. Using immunosequencing, the study profiled T cell repertoires from fewer than 850 subjects and related those repertoires to cytomegalovirus serostatus. Class I and class II HLA loci were covered by the typing at four-digit resolution. High-throughput TCR immunosequencing, statistical association of individual TCRs with disease status, and machine learning were combined to predict cytomegalovirus infection status. The study aimed to test whether cataloging public T cell receptors could reveal signatures of past pathogen exposure.

The library was generated by the immunoSEQ multiplex PCR assay. The multiplex PCR relied on a mix of 60 forward primers for TCR Vbeta segments and 13 reverse primers for TCR Jbeta segments. Amplification of the CDR3 region of rearranged TCR beta genes was performed with a multiplex PCR assay on genomic DNA. The Illumina HiSeq System was used to sequence the amplified TCR beta libraries as 87-base-pair reads. On the study's bioinformatics: A later analysis counted approximately 74 million unique TCR beta chains across the 666 repertoires, and around 9.9 million of these chains were shared by at least two donors. Raw reads were error-corrected and collapsed into unique sequences with a nearest-neighbor algorithm that merged closely related sequences to remove PCR and sequencing errors. To assign V, D and J gene segments, CDR3 sequences were aligned to IMGT reference sequences. For a sequence to be retained, a match of at least six nucleotides was required to both a V gene segment and a J gene segment. Rearrangements were called productive when the CDR3 lacked stop codons and stayed in frame with V and J; all others were non-productive. Following IMGT convention, CDR3 was defined as the stretch from the second conserved V-encoded cysteine up to the conserved J-encoded phenylalanine. In an earlier analysis of around 570 of the donors, sequences lacking an unambiguous match to a single V gene segment were excluded. An earlier analysis of almost 600 of the donors classified V segments as functional when productive rearrangements were above 56.7% and as segregating when the standard deviation between donors was above 5%. To diagnose cytomegalovirus status from the catalog of TCR beta chain sequences, a statistical classification framework was built. In a later analysis, V and J genes were assigned by comparing TCR nucleotide sequences against IMGT/GENE-DB human TR gene sequences. The TCRdist pipeline was used in a later analysis to assign CDR3 sequences and most-parsimonious VDJ recombination scenarios. In a later analysis, every TCR beta chain was defined by the combination of its CDR3 amino acid sequence and its V-gene family, and reads without a unique V-gene family were dropped. In a later analysis, 500 to 650 highly shared, low-generation-probability nucleotide sequences were removed to address suspected cross-contamination and a sequencing artifact. For each public chain, a later analysis derived a clonal expansion index from normalized ranks of inferred template counts within each repertoire. In a later analysis, generation probabilities were computed using a VDJ recombination model fitted to out-of-frame rearrangements, and the results were checked against IGoR. In a later analysis, hypergeometric tests were used to score TCR-TCR, TCR-HLA and TCR-CMV co-occurrence, with a repertoire-size bias correction applied to TCR pairs. False discovery rates were estimated in a later analysis by permuting HLA or CMV assignments 20 times. In a later analysis, co-occurring TCRs were grouped using DBSCAN, with TCRdist sequence similarity added in when clustering inside HLA-allele-positive subsets. Co-occurrence clustering excluded repertoires with fewer than 30,000 or more than 120,000 public chains, plus five with anomalous nucleotide sharing. TCRdb obtained this table from immuneACCESS and retained in-frame rearrangements with V and J assigned. These tables miss some clones; where compared with another copy, unresolved V genes account for less than half of the shortfall, and the remainder is unexplained. The V and J calls and clone size are taken from that table; D and trimming were inferred from the DNA. The sample table holds 65,000 or so clones, of which approximately 78% were seen once. The ten largest make up about 3% of the sample.

In total, 500 to 700 healthy bone marrow donors made up the cohort. At the time of sampling, all cohort members were nominally healthy, though unrecorded immune exposures were likely present. The donor was CMV seropositive and belonged to the group of more than 250 seropositive cohort members. Every donor gave a peripheral blood sample, and the peripheral blood mononuclear cells from that sample were used for TCR beta sequencing. The Qiagen DNeasy Blood Extraction Kit was used to extract genomic DNA from the blood cell samples. The CDR3 contains 16 residues, cysteine and phenylalanine counted. The DNA shown is the 48-base CDR3, in frame from base 1. V is cut back by 0 bases and J by 3 bases, with 5 bases in the junction unmatched. As encoded in the germline V gene, CDR1 is MNHNS while CDR2 is SASEGT. General conclusions and limits of the study: The sequencing pipeline was judged likely to have produced a cluster of highly shared sequence variants as a technical artifact. A later genetic analysis reported fewer N-insertions in productive TCRs among donors in an Asian-associated ancestry cluster than the roughly 620-donor mean. An earlier analysis of around 500 of the donors showed that most TCR beta V segments appeared in productive rearrangements either about 87% or about 30% of the time, which broadly matched IMGT annotations. A later analysis found that most CMV-associated TCR beta chains appeared HLA-restricted, with HLA associations seemingly driven largely by CMV exposure. A later analysis associated roughly 17,000 TCR beta sequences with specific HLA alleles at a false discovery rate of 0.05. Because HLA typing was unavailable for some donors at each locus, only the typed subset was used in association tests. According to a later analysis, TCR association rates differed among HLA loci, with DRB1 alleles showing the most associated TCRs and HLA-C alleles showing the fewest. Strong co-occurrence of HLA alleles, especially DR and DQ, made assigning TCR associations to individual alleles difficult. A further reported finding was that TCR beta sequences accurately predicted the HLA-A and HLA-B alleles for most subjects in the first cohort. Most TCR sequences were observed very rarely across donors, whereas some public TCRs were present in many individuals. In a later genetic analysis, a missense DCLRE1C variant was associated with V-gene and J-gene trimming of TCR beta chains, and the association was replicated in an independent cohort. Immune exposure information for the cohort was limited to CMV serostatus. Several of the top co-occurrence clusters appeared to be linked to parvovirus B19, influenza, CMV and Epstein-Barr virus, according to a later analysis. Linkage disequilibrium might explain the correlated functional status among segregating V segments, but an unknown experimental factor could not be excluded. The presence/absence analyses assumed that sequencing depth was roughly uniform across donors, and that assumption may not be true. The classifier was reported to diagnose cytomegalovirus status with high specificity and sensitivity in both the original and validation cohorts. Some IMGT-functional V segments, including TRBV6-2 and TRBV6-3, could not be distinguished by the 87-base-pair reads and were therefore excluded. The study listed 170 or so TCR beta chains as associated with cytomegalovirus. According to the authors, the approach could potentially be generalized to other disease states and immunological phenotypes. Roughly 17 rarely observed V segments, including chromosome 9 orphons, were excluded from the earlier analysis of a few hundred of the donors because counts were too low. In vitro tests confirmed that a few of the cytomegalovirus-associated TCR beta chains recognize cytomegalovirus antigens. In a later analysis, HLA-associated TCR beta chains were found to be more clonally expanded and to have lower generation probabilities than equally common non-associated chains. Only TCR beta chains were sequenced in this cohort, and the absence of alpha or paired-chain data limited detectable features.

Input material: PBMCs. The TCR originated in a girl aged 5-17 years in good health and CMV-seropositive. Rearrangement joined TRBV6-1 to TRBJ2-7; the junction holds 10 bases that match TRBD1. The CDR3 amino acid sequence is: CASSEAGQGRRYEQYF. DNA sequence: TGTGCCAGCAGTGAAGCGGGACAGGGGCGCCGCTACGAGCAGTACTTC.